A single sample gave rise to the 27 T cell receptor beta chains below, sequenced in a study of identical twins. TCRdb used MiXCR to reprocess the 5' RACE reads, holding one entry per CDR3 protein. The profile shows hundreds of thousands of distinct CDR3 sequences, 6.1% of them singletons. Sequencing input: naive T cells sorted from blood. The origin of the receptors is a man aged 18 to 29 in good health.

CDR3 bases: TGTGCCAGCAGTCCCCTTGCGGTAGCTTTAAATGAGCAGTTCTTC. Its protein is CASSPLAVALNEQFF. The chain recombines TRBV12-3 or TRBV12-4 with TRBJ2-1, with D uncertain. The CDR3 covers 15 residues. V gave up 5 bases and J gave up 7 bases, with 18 bases separating them.

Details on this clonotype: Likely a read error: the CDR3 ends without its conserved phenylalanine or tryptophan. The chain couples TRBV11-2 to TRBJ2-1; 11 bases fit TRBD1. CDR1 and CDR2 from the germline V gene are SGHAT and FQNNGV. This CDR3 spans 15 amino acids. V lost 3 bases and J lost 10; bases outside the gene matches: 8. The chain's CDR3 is CASSFRDRGELEQFL. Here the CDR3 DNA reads TGTGCCAGCAGCTTCCGGGACAGGGGGGAGCTGGAGCAGTTCCTC.

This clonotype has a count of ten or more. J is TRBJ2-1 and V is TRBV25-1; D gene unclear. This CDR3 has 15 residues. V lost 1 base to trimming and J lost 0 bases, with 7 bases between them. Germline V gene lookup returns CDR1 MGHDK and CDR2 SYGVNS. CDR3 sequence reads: CASSESLSSYNEQFF. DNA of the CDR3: TGTGCCAGCAGTGAATCGCTGTCCTCCTACAATGAGCAGTTCTTC.

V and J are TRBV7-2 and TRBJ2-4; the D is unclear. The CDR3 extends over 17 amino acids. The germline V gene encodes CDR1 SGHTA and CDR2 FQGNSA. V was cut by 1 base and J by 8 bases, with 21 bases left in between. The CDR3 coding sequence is TGTGCCAGCAGCTTAGGGTGGGCGCGAGGCATTAACGACATTCAGTACTTC. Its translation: CASSLGWARGINDIQYF.

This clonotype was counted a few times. This CDR3 reads CASTTEDAFPETQYF. The CDR3, as DNA: TGCGCCAGCACTACCGAGGACGCCTTTCCAGAGACCCAGTACTTC. This sequence joins TRBV5-1 and TRBJ2-5; D is unclear. Trimming left V 6 bases short and J 4 bases short, with 19 bases between. Germline CDR1 SGHRS, CDR2 YFSETQ. The CDR3 has 15 amino acids.

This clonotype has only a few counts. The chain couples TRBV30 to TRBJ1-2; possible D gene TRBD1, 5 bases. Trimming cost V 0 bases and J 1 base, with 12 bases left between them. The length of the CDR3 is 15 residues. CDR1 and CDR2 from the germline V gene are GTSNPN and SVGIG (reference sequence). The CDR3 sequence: CAWSVLRGGNYGYTF. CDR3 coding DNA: TGTGCCTGGAGTGTACTCCGTGGGGGTAACTATGGCTACACCTTC. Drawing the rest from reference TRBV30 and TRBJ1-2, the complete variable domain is SQTIHQWPATLVQPVGSPLSLECTVEGTSNPNLYWYRQAAGRGLQLLFYSVGIGQISSEVPQNLSASRPQDRQFILSSKKLLLSDSGFYLCAWSVLRGGNYGYTFGSGTRLTVV.

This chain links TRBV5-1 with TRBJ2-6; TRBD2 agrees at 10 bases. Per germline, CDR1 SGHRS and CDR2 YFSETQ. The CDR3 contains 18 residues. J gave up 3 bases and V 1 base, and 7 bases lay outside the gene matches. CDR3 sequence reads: CASSLPSGSSYGANVLTF. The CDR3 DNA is TGCGCCAGCAGCTTGCCTAGCGGGAGTTCATATGGGGCCAACGTCCTGACTTTC.

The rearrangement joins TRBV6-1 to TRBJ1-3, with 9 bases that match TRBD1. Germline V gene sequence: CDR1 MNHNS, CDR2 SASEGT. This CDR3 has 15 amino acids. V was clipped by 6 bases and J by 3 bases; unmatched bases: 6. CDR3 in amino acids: CASSGQGTIGNTIYF. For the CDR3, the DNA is TGTGCCAGCAGCGGACAGGGGACGATTGGAAACACCATATATTTT.

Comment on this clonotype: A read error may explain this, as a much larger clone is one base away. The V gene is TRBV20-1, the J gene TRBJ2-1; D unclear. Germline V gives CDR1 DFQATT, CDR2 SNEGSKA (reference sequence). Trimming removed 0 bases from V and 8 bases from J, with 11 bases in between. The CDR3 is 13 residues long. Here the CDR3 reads CSARDLSYDEQFF. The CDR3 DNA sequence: TGCAGTGCTAGAGACCTCTCTTACGATGAGCAGTTCTTC.

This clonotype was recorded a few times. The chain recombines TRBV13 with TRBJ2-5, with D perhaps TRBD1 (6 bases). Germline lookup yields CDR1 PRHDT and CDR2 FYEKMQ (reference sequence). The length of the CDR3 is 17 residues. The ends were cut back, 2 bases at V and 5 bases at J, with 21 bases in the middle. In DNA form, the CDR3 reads TGTGCCAGCAGCTTATCTGGTTGGGATGGGGGCCATGAGACCCAGTACTTC. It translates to CASSLSGWDGGHETQYF. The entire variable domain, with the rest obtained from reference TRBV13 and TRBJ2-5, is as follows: AAGVIQSPRHLIKEKRETATLKCYPIPRHDTVYWYQQGPGQDPQFLISFYEKMQSDKGSIPDRFSAQQFSDYHSELNMSSLELGDSALYFCASSLSGWDGGHETQYFGPGTRLLVL.

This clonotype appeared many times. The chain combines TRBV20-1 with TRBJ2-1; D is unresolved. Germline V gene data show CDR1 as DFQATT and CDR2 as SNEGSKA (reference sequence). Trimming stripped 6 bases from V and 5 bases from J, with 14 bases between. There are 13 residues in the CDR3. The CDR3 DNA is TGCAGTGCCCTTAACGTGGTGAACAATGAGCAGTTCTTC. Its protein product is CSALNVVNNEQFF.

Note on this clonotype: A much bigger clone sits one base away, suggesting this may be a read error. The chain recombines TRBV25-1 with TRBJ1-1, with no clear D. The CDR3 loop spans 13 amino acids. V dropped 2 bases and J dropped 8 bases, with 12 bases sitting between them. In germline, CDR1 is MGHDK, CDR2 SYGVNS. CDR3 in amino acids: CASSEPDLKEAFF. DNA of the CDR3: TGTGCCAGCAGTGAACCCGATTTGAAAGAAGCTTTCTTT.

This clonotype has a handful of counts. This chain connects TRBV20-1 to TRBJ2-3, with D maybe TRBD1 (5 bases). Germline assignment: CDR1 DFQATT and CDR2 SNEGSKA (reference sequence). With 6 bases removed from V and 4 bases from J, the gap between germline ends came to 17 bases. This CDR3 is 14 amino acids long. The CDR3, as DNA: TGCAGTGCCGCCCTCCAGGGCATCCCAGATACGCAGTATTTT. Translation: CSAALQGIPDTQYF.

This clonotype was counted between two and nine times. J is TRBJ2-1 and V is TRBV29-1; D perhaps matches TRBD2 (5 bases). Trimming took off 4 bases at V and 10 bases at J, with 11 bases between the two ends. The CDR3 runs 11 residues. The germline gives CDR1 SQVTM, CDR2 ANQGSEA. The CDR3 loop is CSVGSPGEQFF. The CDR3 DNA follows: TGCAGCGTTGGTTCTCCGGGAGAGCAGTTCTTC.

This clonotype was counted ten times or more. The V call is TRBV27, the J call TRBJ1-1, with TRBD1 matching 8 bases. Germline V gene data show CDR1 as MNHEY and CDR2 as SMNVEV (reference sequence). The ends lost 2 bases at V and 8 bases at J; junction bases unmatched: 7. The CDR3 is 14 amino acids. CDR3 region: CASSLEDRVGEAFF. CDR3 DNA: TGTGCCAGCAGTTTAGAGGACAGGGTTGGAGAAGCTTTCTTT.

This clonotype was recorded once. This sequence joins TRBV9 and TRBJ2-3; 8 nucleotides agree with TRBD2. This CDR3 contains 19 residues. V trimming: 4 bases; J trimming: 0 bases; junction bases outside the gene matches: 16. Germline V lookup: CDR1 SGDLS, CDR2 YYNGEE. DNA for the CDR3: TGTGCCAGCAGCCCCAGAGCGGGAGATGGAGGTTTTAGCACAGATACGCAGTATTTT. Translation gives CASSPRAGDGGFSTDTQYF.

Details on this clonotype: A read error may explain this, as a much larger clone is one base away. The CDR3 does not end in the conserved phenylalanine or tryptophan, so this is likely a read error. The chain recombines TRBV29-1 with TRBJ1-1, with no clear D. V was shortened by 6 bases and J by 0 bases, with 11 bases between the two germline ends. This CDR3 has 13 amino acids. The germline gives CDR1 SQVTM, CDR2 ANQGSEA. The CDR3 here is CSVARQLNTEAFC. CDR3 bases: TGCAGCGTCGCGAGGCAGCTGAACACTGAAGCTTTCTGT.

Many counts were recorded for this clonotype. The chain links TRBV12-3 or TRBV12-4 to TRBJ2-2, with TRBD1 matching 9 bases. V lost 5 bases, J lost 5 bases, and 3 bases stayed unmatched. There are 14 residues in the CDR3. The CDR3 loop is CASSNRGQTGELFF. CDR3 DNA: TGTGCCAGCAGTAACAGGGGGCAAACCGGGGAGCTGTTTTTT.

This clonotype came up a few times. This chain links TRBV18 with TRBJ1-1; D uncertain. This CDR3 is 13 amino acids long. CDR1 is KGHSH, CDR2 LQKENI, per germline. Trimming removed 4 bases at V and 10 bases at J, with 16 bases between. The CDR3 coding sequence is TGTGCCAGCTCACTCAATCAGGAAGGTTCAGCTTTCTTT. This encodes CASSLNQEGSAFF.

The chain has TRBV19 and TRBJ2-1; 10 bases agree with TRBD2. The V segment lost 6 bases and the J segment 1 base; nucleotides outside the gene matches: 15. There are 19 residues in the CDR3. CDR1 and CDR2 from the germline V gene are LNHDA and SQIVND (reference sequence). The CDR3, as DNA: TGTGCCAGTAGCCCCAGCGGGAGGGCCGTAATAAGTTCCTACAATGAGCAGTTCTTC. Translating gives CASSPSGRAVISSYNEQFF.

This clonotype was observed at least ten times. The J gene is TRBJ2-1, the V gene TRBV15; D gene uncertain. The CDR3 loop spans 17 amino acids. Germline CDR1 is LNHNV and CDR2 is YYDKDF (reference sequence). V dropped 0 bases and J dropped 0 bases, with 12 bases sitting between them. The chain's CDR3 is CATSRDSQLSSYNEQFF. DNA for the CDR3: TGTGCCACCAGCAGAGATAGCCAGCTAAGCTCCTACAATGAGCAGTTCTTC.

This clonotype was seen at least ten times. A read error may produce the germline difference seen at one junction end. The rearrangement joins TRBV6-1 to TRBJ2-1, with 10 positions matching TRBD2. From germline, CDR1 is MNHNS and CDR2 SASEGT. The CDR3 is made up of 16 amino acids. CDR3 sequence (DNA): TGTGCCAGCAGTCAAGCTAGCGGGAGCTCCTACAATGAGCAGTTCTTC. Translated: CASSQASGSSYNEQFF.

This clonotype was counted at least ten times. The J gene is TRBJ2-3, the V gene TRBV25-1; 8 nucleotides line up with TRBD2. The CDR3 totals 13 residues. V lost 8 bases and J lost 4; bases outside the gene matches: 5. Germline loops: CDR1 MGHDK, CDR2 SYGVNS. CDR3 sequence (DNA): TGTGCCAGCGGTTCGGGAGGGGCAGATACGCAGTATTTT. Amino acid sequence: CASGSGGADTQYF.

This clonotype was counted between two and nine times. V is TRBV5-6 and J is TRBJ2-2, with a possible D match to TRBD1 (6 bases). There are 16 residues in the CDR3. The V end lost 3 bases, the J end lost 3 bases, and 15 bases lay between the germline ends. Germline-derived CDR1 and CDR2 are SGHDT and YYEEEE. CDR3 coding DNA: TGTGCCAGCAGCTCAATGTTACAGGGTTACACCGGGGAGCTGTTTTTT. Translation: CASSSMLQGYTGELFF.

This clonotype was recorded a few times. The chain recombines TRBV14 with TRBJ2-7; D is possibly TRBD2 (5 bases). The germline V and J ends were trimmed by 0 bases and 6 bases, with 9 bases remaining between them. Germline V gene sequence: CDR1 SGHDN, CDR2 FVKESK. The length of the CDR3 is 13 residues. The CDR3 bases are TGTGCCAGCAGCCAAGATGAGGGTACCGAGCAGTACTTC. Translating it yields CASSQDEGTEQYF. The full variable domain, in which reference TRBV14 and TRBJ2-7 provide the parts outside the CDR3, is EAGVTQFPSHSVIEKGQTVTLRCDPISGHDNLYWYRRVMGKEIKFLLHFVKESKQDESGMPNNRFLAERTGGTYSTLKVQPAELEDSGVYFCASSQDEGTEQYFGPGTRLTVT.

CDR3 coding DNA: TGTGCTAGTGCCCTACTAGCGGGAGGGCCTCAAGAGACCCAGTACTTC. It translates to CASALLAGGPQETQYF. This sequence joins TRBV12-5 and TRBJ2-5; 13 positions match TRBD2. J was trimmed by 2 bases and V by 7 bases; bases with no gene match: 7. The CDR3 contains 16 residues. Germline V gives CDR1 LGHNT, CDR2 FRNRAP.

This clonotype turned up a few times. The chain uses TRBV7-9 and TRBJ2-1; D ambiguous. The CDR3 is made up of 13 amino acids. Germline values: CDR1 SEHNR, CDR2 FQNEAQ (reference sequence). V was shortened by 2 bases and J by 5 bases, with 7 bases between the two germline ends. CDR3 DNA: TGTGCCAGCAGCTTACCCGCGCACAATGAGCAGTTCTTC. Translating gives CASSLPAHNEQFF.